This T cell receptor (beta chain) was retrieved from a study of cytomegalovirus exposure and HLA in healthy donors. Findings and limits, study-wide: Per published reports, the classifier diagnosed cytomegalovirus status with high specificity and sensitivity.

With respect to this clone: The antigen remains undetermined.

The V end lost 4 bases, the J end lost 6 bases, and 9 bases lay between the germline ends. Per germline, CDR1 SGHRS and CDR2 YFSETQ. The CDR3 contains 12 residues. Produced via immunoSEQ multiplex PCR; TCRdb's table is partial and in-frame only. Seen here are some 45,000 clones, 80% to 95% observed once, and the top ten hold 5% to 6%. Sequencing was performed on PBMCs. The genes are TRBV5-1 and TRBJ2-3, with D unclear. This TCR derives from a young man in good health and CMV-seronegative. CDR3 residues: CASSLNADTQYF. Here the CDR3 DNA reads TGCGCCAGCAGCCTAAATGCGGATACGCAGTATTTT.